A selection of T cell receptor beta chains follows, all from one sample in a study of post-analysis software for immune sequencing data. TCRdb independently ran MiXCR on the PCR reads; one entry per CDR3 protein. The table includes 350,000 to 500,000 distinct CDR3 sequences, over 30% detected once. The sample was blood. These TCRs come from a girl aged 2-10 years with multiple sclerosis. CDR3s include the opening cysteine and the closing phenylalanine or tryptophan. The D gene is left open where the match is weak. Clone size is given for some rows only: seen once, a few or many times, or a class if the clone is expanded.

clone size: NA
V gene: TRBV30
J gene: TRBJ2-1
D gene: TRBD1
CDR3 DNA: TGTGCCTGGAGTGTGGGGACAGGTGGGAATGAGCAGTTCTTC
CDR3 protein: CAWSVGTGGNEQFF

clone size: NA
V gene: TRBV28
J gene: TRBJ2-5
D gene: NA
CDR3 DNA: TGTGCCAGCAGTACAGGAGGCGGGTACCAAGAGACCCAGTACTTC
CDR3 protein: CASSTGGGYQETQYF

clone size: few
V gene: TRBV29-1
J gene: TRBJ1-2
D gene: TRBD1
CDR3 DNA: TGCAGCGTTGTAGGTCGACAGGGAAATGGCTACACCTTC
CDR3 protein: CSVVGRQGNGYTF

clone size: few
V gene: TRBV20-1
J gene: TRBJ2-3
D gene: TRBD2
CDR3 DNA: TGCAGTGCCCGGACGACTAGCGGGGGCACAGATACGCAGTATTTT
CDR3 protein: CSARTTSGGTDTQYF

clone size: NA
V gene: TRBV6-1
J gene: TRBJ2-7
D gene: NA
CDR3 DNA: TGTGCCAGCAGCGGGTGGGTCTACGAGCAGTACTTC
CDR3 protein: CASSGWVYEQYF

clone size: few
V gene: TRBV29-1
J gene: TRBJ1-5
D gene: TRBD1
CDR3 DNA: TGCAGCGTTCTTACAGGGGGGAATCAGCCCCAGCATTTT
CDR3 protein: CSVLTGGNQPQHF

clone size: NA
V gene: TRBV4-1
J gene: TRBJ1-3
D gene: TRBD1
CDR3 DNA: TGCGCCAGCAGCCAAGAGGGACAGTCTTTTATTTTCTCTGGAAACACCATATATTTT
CDR3 protein: CASSQEGQSFIFSGNTIYF

clone size: NA
V gene: TRBV28
J gene: TRBJ2-7
D gene: TRBD1
CDR3 DNA: TGTGCCAGCAGGTTGACAGGGGAACCCTACGAGCAGTACTTC
CDR3 protein: CASRLTGEPYEQYF

clone size: NA
V gene: TRBV6-6
J gene: TRBJ2-7
D gene: NA
CDR3 DNA: TGTGCCAGCAGTCACGGTGTCGGGTTCTCCTACGAGCAGTACTTC
CDR3 protein: CASSHGVGFSYEQYF

clone size: NA
V gene: TRBV11-2
J gene: TRBJ2-3
D gene: TRBD2
CDR3 DNA: TGTGCCAGCAGCTTAGGAAGCGGGGTTAGCACAGATACGCAGGATTTT
CDR3 protein: CASSLGSGVSTDTQDF

clone size: NA
V gene: TRBV20-1
J gene: TRBJ2-1
D gene: TRBD2
CDR3 DNA: TGCAGTGCACCGCTAGCGGTTTCCCCATACAATGAGCAGTTCTTC
CDR3 protein: CSAPLAVSPYNEQFF

clone size: few
V gene: TRBV4-1
J gene: TRBJ2-1
D gene: NA
CDR3 DNA: TGCGCCAGCAGCCACGGGGTTACAAATGAGCAGTTCTTC
CDR3 protein: CASSHGVTNEQFF

clone size: NA
V gene: TRBV28
J gene: TRBJ2-4
D gene: TRBD2
CDR3 DNA: TGTGCCAGCAGCCCTCTGGCGGGAGCACTAGGTCGGATTCAGTACTTC
CDR3 protein: CASSPLAGALGRIQYF

clone size: NA
V gene: TRBV4-3
J gene: TRBJ2-7
D gene: NA
CDR3 DNA: TGCGCCAGCAGCCAAGTTGGCGACTCCTACGAGCAGTACTTC
CDR3 protein: CASSQVGDSYEQYF

clone size: once
V gene: TRBV4-2
J gene: TRBJ1-1
D gene: NA
CDR3 DNA: TGTGCCAGCAGCCAAGACGAGAGCCGGTGGAACACTGAAGCTTTCTTT
CDR3 protein: CASSQDESRWNTEAFF

clone size: few
V gene: TRBV7-2
J gene: TRBJ1-2
D gene: TRBD1
CDR3 DNA: TGTGCCAGCAGCAGGACAGGAGCTAACTATGGCTACACCTTC
CDR3 protein: CASSRTGANYGYTF

clone size: few
V gene: TRBV29-1
J gene: TRBJ2-3
D gene: NA
CDR3 DNA: TGCAGCGCCTACCAAAGGCAGGGCACAGATACGCAGTATTTT
CDR3 protein: CSAYQRQGTDTQYF

clone size: NA
V gene: TRBV4-1
J gene: TRBJ1-2
D gene: TRBD1
CDR3 DNA: TGCGCCAGCAGCCAGACAACAGGGGTCTATGGCTACACCTTC
CDR3 protein: CASSQTTGVYGYTF

clone size: NA
V gene: TRBV18
J gene: TRBJ1-6
D gene: NA
CDR3 DNA: TGTGCCAGCGGGACATTCGATAGTTCACCCCTCCACTTT
CDR3 protein: CASGTFDSSPLHF

clone size: few
V gene: TRBV12-3/TRBV12-4
J gene: TRBJ2-7
D gene: NA
CDR3 DNA: TGTGCCAGCAGTTTAGACACAACGACCTACGAGCAGTACTTC
CDR3 protein: CASSLDTTTYEQYF

clone size: NA
V gene: TRBV20-1
J gene: TRBJ2-3
D gene: TRBD2
CDR3 DNA: TGCAGTGCCACCAAGACTAGCGGGGATACGGATACGCAGTATTTT
CDR3 protein: CSATKTSGDTDTQYF

clone size: NA
V gene: TRBV7-2
J gene: TRBJ2-3
D gene: TRBD2
CDR3 DNA: TGTGCCAGCAGCTTAGAACAGCGGGGAAACACAGATACGCAGTATTTT
CDR3 protein: CASSLEQRGNTDTQYF

clone size: many
V gene: TRBV18
J gene: TRBJ2-5
D gene: NA
CDR3 DNA: TGTGCCAGCTCACCACACCAAGAGACCCAGTACTTC
CDR3 protein: CASSPHQETQYF

clone size: NA
V gene: TRBV7-9
J gene: TRBJ1-4
D gene: TRBD1
CDR3 DNA: TGTGCCAGCAGCCCGCTTGGGGACAGGGTCGGCGAAAAACTGTTTTTT
CDR3 protein: CASSPLGDRVGEKLFF

clone size: NA
V gene: TRBV12-3/TRBV12-4
J gene: TRBJ2-4
D gene: NA
CDR3 DNA: TGTGCCAGCAGTTTATTGGGGGCCAAAAACATTCAGTACTTC
CDR3 protein: CASSLLGAKNIQYF

clone size: once
V gene: TRBV12-3/TRBV12-4
J gene: TRBJ2-2
D gene: NA
CDR3 DNA: TGTGCCAGCAGTTTAGCCCCAGGGGCCCTGTTTTTT
CDR3 protein: CASSLAPGALFF

clone size: NA
V gene: TRBV20-1
J gene: TRBJ1-6
D gene: TRBD1
CDR3 DNA: TGCAGTGCACCCGGGACAGGGGATAATTCACCCCTCCACTTT
CDR3 protein: CSAPGTGDNSPLHF

clone size: NA
V gene: TRBV7-9
J gene: TRBJ2-7
D gene: NA
CDR3 DNA: TGTGCCAGCAGCCCGACGTTCGGGCAGGGACAACCCTACGAGCAGTACTTC
CDR3 protein: CASSPTFGQGQPYEQYF

clone size: NA
V gene: TRBV20-1
J gene: TRBJ2-3
D gene: NA
CDR3 DNA: TGCAGTGGGGCGAGCGAAATCCGCACAGATACGCAGTATTTT
CDR3 protein: CSGASEIRTDTQYF

clone size: NA
V gene: TRBV5-1
J gene: TRBJ2-1
D gene: NA
CDR3 DNA: TGCGCCAGCAGCTTGTTACTGAATGAGCAGTTCTTC
CDR3 protein: CASSLLLNEQFF

clone size: few
V gene: TRBV29-1
J gene: TRBJ1-2
D gene: NA
CDR3 DNA: TGCAGCGTTGGAGACTCCTATGGCTACACCTTC
CDR3 protein: CSVGDSYGYTF

clone size: NA
V gene: TRBV28
J gene: TRBJ1-6
D gene: NA
CDR3 DNA: TGTGCCAGCAGCCACGGAGGTAGCGCCTATAATTCACCCCTCCACTTT
CDR3 protein: CASSHGGSAYNSPLHF

clone size: NA
V gene: TRBV7-2
J gene: TRBJ2-3
D gene: TRBD2
CDR3 DNA: TGTGCCAGCAGCTTTCGGCGGGGGAACACAGATACGCAGTATTTT
CDR3 protein: CASSFRRGNTDTQYF

clone size: NA
V gene: TRBV4-2
J gene: TRBJ2-7
D gene: NA
CDR3 DNA: TGTGCCAGCAGCCAAGAGAGGGTGGGGTACGAGCAGTACTTC
CDR3 protein: CASSQERVGYEQYF

clone size: NA
V gene: TRBV28
J gene: TRBJ2-1
D gene: NA
CDR3 DNA: TGTGCCAGCAGTTTGGTTGCGGGTGACAAGACCCAGTTCTTC
CDR3 protein: CASSLVAGDKTQFF

clone size: NA
V gene: TRBV20-1
J gene: TRBJ2-1
D gene: NA
CDR3 DNA: TGCAGTGCTAGAGATACCCGTGGGGTGGGGAATGAGCAGTTCTTC
CDR3 protein: CSARDTRGVGNEQFF

clone size: few
V gene: TRBV13
J gene: TRBJ2-1
D gene: TRBD2
CDR3 DNA: TGTGCCAGCAGCTTACAGCTAGCGGCCTACAATGAGCAGTTCTTC
CDR3 protein: CASSLQLAAYNEQFF

clone size: NA
V gene: TRBV20-1
J gene: TRBJ1-5
D gene: TRBD1
CDR3 DNA: TGCAGTGCTTTCCGACAGGGGAATCAGCCCCAGCATTTT
CDR3 protein: CSAFRQGNQPQHF

clone size: NA
V gene: TRBV5-1
J gene: TRBJ2-7
D gene: NA
CDR3 DNA: TGCGCCAGCAGCTGGGACGGATACTACGAGCAGTACTTC
CDR3 protein: CASSWDGYYEQYF

clone size: few
V gene: TRBV3-1
J gene: TRBJ1-1
D gene: NA
CDR3 DNA: TGTGCCAGCAGCCAAGAAAGTTCAACCGGGGCCTTGAACACTGAAGCTTTCTTT
CDR3 protein: CASSQESSTGALNTEAFF

clone size: NA
V gene: TRBV7-9
J gene: TRBJ1-5
D gene: NA
CDR3 DNA: TGTGCCAGCAGCTTAAGTCAGGGCTTAGAAGATCAGCCCCAGCATTTT
CDR3 protein: CASSLSQGLEDQPQHF

clone size: NA
V gene: TRBV28
J gene: TRBJ2-7
D gene: TRBD1
CDR3 DNA: TGTGCCAGCAGTTCCAGGGGGCTCCCACTCTTGAACGAGCAGTACTTC
CDR3 protein: CASSSRGLPLLNEQYF

clone size: few
V gene: TRBV28
J gene: TRBJ1-2
D gene: NA
CDR3 DNA: TGTGCCAGCGCCACTATACACGCTAACTATGGCTACACCTTC
CDR3 protein: CASATIHANYGYTF

clone size: few
V gene: TRBV29-1
J gene: TRBJ2-4
D gene: NA
CDR3 DNA: TGCAGCGTTGTCCCCCAACGAGCCGGAGGGCTAGCCAAAAACATTCAGTACTTC
CDR3 protein: CSVVPQRAGGLAKNIQYF

clone size: NA
V gene: TRBV28
J gene: TRBJ1-2
D gene: NA
CDR3 DNA: TGTGCCAGCAGTTTACAGGGAACGGGTGGCTACACCTTC
CDR3 protein: CASSLQGTGGYTF

clone size: many
V gene: TRBV7-3
J gene: TRBJ2-6
D gene: NA
CDR3 DNA: TGTGCCAGCAGCTTAACGCCGAGCTCTGGGGCCAACGTCCTGACTTTC
CDR3 protein: CASSLTPSSGANVLTF

clone size: NA
V gene: TRBV28
J gene: TRBJ1-1
D gene: NA
CDR3 DNA: TGTGCCAGCAGTACTCACCTCAGGGGCGGGGGCACTGAAGCTTTCTTT
CDR3 protein: CASSTHLRGGGTEAFF

clone size: NA
V gene: TRBV4-1
J gene: TRBJ1-2
D gene: NA
CDR3 DNA: TGCGCCAGCAGCCAAGAAAGAGGGAGGGATGCCTACACCTTC
CDR3 protein: CASSQERGRDAYTF

clone size: few
V gene: TRBV7-7
J gene: TRBJ2-1
D gene: TRBD2
CDR3 DNA: TGTGCCAGCAGCCCAGGGGCGGGGGGGCCTCTTTCCTACAATGAGCAGTTCTTC
CDR3 protein: CASSPGAGGPLSYNEQFF

clone size: NA
V gene: TRBV6-4
J gene: TRBJ2-1
D gene: TRBD1
CDR3 DNA: TGTGCCAGCAGTGACTCACAGGGGGGATACAATGAGCAGTTCTTC
CDR3 protein: CASSDSQGGYNEQFF